This T cell receptor beta chain stems from a study of OX40 agonist ivuxolimab in advanced cancers. Clones were read by immunoSEQ multiplex PCR, and TCRdb kept only the in-frame ones, dropping some. The data hold 40,000 to 60,000 clones, with about 81% observed a single time. The V end lost 0 bases, the J end lost 4 bases, and 19 bases lay between the germline ends. Germline V gene sequence: CDR1 SGDLS, CDR2 YYNGEE. This CDR3 has 17 amino acids. This TCR came from an adult with an advanced solid tumor such as melanoma, head and neck, liver or kidney cancer. The sequences come from CD4+ or CD8+ T cells sorted from blood, collected in a trial of the OX40 agonist ivuxolimab. The rearrangement links TRBV9 to TRBJ2-5; tentatively, D is TRBD2 (6 bases). This CDR3 reads CASSVGAALGGVETQYF. The CDR3 DNA sequence: TGTGCCAGCAGCGTAGGGGCCGCCCTAGGCGGGGTAGAGACCCAGTACTTC.